This T cell receptor beta chain stems from a study of T cell responses to AZD1222 COVID-19 vaccine. CDR3 length: 17 amino acids. TCRdb keeps only in-frame clones here, not all; method: immunoSEQ multiplex PCR. The table lists 55,000 to 85,000 clones, less than 90% of them singletons. This clonotype was sampled from an adult in good health. The source material was peripheral blood, sampled on day 0 of AZD1222 vaccination. V gene TRBV21-1 combines with J gene TRBJ1-1. TRBV21-1 is a listed pseudogene. The CDR3 region is CASSKEGGGRWNTEAFF. As DNA, the CDR3 is TGTGCCAGCAGCAAAGAGGGGGGCGGCAGGTGGAACACTGAAGCTTTCTTT.